Below, 9 T cell receptor beta chains from the same sample are listed, as sequenced in a study of T cell repertoires in cytomegalovirus infection. Each CDR3 protein gets one entry after TCRdb re-called the reads with MiXCR. The sample carries around 630,000 distinct CDR3 sequences, roughly a quarter recorded once. Sequenced material: CD8+ T cells from PBMCs. Every receptor here comes from a human donor in good health (CMV status not recorded). Some clones in this sample may be carry-over from other donors' samples.

A remark on this clonotype: A much larger clone differs by one base, so this may be a read error. J is TRBJ2-2 and V is TRBV28; 12 bases fit TRBD2. The length of the CDR3 is 19 residues. Germline V gene lookup returns CDR1 MDHEN and CDR2 SYDVKM. The CDR3 reads CANSLWTSGADSNTGELFF. In nucleotides, the CDR3 is TGTGCCAACAGTTTGTGGACTAGCGGGGCGGACTCGAACACCGGGGAGCTGTTTTTT.

This clonotype was counted many times. The J gene is TRBJ2-4, the V gene TRBV11-2; D unclear. There are 13 residues in the CDR3. V was shortened by 1 base and J by 5 bases, with 6 bases between the two germline ends. The V gene's germline CDR1 is SGHAT and CDR2 FQNNGV. CDR3 bases: TGTGCCAGCAGCTTAGCCCTAGAAAACATTCAGTACTTC. Protein sequence: CASSLALENIQYF.

CDR3 nucleotides: TGTGCCAGCAGTTTTAGGGACAGAAGCACTGAAGCTTTCTTT. This encodes CASSFRDRSTEAFF. V and J are TRBV6-5 and TRBJ1-1; 7 nucleotides line up with TRBD1. With 4 bases clipped from V and 4 bases from J, the junction kept 6 bases outside the gene matches. There are 14 residues in the CDR3. Germline V gives CDR1 MNHEY, CDR2 SVGAGI.

This clonotype turned up a few times. The gene calls are TRBV6-5 and TRBJ1-6; D perhaps matches TRBD1 (5 bases). Trimming shortened V by 5 bases and J by 9 bases, and 14 bases separated the two germline ends. In germline, CDR1 is MNHEY, CDR2 SVGAGI. The CDR3 length is 14 residues. DNA for the CDR3: TGTGCCAGCAGTCGGGGCCGGGGGATTTCACCCCTCCACTTT. Amino acids: CASSRGRGISPLHF.

This chain uses TRBV19 with TRBJ1-2; D not certain. V was pared by 4 bases and J by 5 bases, with 14 bases between. Per the germline V gene, CDR1 is LNHDA and CDR2 is SQIVND (reference sequence). The CDR3 has 14 amino acids. CDR3 sequence: CASSTHAWDYGYTF. The CDR3 DNA sequence: TGTGCCAGTAGTACTCACGCCTGGGATTATGGCTACACCTTC. Variable domain in full (rest from reference TRBV19 and TRBJ1-2): DGGITQSPKYLFRKEGQNVTLSCEQNLNHDAMYWYRQDPGQGLRLIYYSQIVNDFQKGDIAEGYSVSREKKESFPLTVTSAQKNPTAFYLCASSTHAWDYGYTFGSGTRLTVV.

This clonotype was picked up a small number of times. The chain employs TRBV7-9 and TRBJ1-1; D ambiguous. The CDR3 runs 13 residues. V lost 6 bases and J lost 5, with 13 bases in between. In germline, CDR1 is SEHNR, CDR2 FQNEAQ (reference sequence). CDR3 in amino acids: CASRLGKKTEAFF. The CDR3, as DNA: TGTGCCAGCAGACTCGGAAAGAAGACTGAAGCTTTCTTT.

This clonotype was counted many times. The rearrangement joins TRBV7-6 to TRBJ2-1; D gene unclear. Trimming cost V 3 bases and J 4 bases, with 22 bases left between them. Germline lookup yields CDR1 SGHVS and CDR2 FNYEAQ. This CDR3 contains 18 residues. CDR3 protein: CASSFIAPRSSSYNEQFF. CDR3 DNA: TGTGCCAGCAGCTTTATCGCCCCGCGCAGCTCCTCTTACAATGAGCAGTTCTTC.

This clonotype was counted only a few times. This rearrangement joins TRBV2 to TRBJ2-2, with 12 bases fitting TRBD1. Germline values: CDR1 SNHLY, CDR2 FYNNEI. V was pared by 7 bases and J by 7 bases, with 7 bases of the junction left unmatched. CDR3 size: 15 residues. The CDR3 nucleotides read TGTGCCAGCACGGGGACAGGGGGCCAGGACGGGGAGCTGTTTTTT. Translated: CASTGTGGQDGELFF.

The gene calls are TRBV7-6 and TRBJ2-4; no clear D gene. Per the germline V gene, CDR1 is SGHVS and CDR2 is FNYEAQ. This CDR3 contains 14 residues. The V end was cut by 1 base, the J end by 7 bases, with 11 bases between. CDR3 sequence: CASSLVGLTNIQYF. The DNA for the CDR3 is TGTGCCAGCAGCTTAGTCGGCCTAACGAACATTCAGTACTTC.